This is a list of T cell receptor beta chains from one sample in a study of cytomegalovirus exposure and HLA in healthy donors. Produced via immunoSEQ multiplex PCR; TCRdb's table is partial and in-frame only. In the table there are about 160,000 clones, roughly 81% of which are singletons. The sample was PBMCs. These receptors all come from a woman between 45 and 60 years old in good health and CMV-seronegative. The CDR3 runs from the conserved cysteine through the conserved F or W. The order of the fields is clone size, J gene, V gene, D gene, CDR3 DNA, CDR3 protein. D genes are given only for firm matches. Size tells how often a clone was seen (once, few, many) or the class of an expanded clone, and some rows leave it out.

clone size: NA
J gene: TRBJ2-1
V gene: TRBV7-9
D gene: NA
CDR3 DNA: TGTGCCAGCAGCCAACAGGTCAATGAGCAGTTCTTC
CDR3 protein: CASSQQVNEQFF

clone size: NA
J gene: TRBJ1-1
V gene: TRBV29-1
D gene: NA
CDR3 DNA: TGCAGCGTTCCACGGACGGGGGGCACTGAAGCTTTCTTT
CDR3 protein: CSVPRTGGTEAFF

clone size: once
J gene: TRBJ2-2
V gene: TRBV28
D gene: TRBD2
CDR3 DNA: TGTGCCAGCAGTTTCTTTCTAGCGGCCAACACCGGGGAGCTGTTTTTT
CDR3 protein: CASSFFLAANTGELFF

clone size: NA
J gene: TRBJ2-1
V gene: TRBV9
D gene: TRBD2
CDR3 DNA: TGTGCCAGCAGCGGTAGCGGGAGCTACAATGAGCAGTTCTTC
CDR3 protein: CASSGSGSYNEQFF

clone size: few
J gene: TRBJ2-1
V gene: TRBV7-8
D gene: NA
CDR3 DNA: TGTGCCAGCAGCTTAGACGAGCGGCAGTTCTTC
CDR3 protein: CASSLDERQFF

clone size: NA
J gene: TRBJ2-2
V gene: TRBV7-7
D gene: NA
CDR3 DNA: TGTGCCAGCAGCTTAGATGCGGGGGCGGGCACCGGGGAGCTGTTTTTT
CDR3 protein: CASSLDAGAGTGELFF

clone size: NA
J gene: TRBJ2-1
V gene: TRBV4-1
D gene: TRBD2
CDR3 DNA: TGCGCCAGCAGCCAAGAGGCTAGCGGGAGTAAAATGGATGAGCAGTTCTTC
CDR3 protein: CASSQEASGSKMDEQFF

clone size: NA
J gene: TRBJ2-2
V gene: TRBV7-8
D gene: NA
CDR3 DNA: TGTGCCACCAGGGGGCCTAGCGGGAACACCGGGGAGCTGTTTTTT
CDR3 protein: CATRGPSGNTGELFF

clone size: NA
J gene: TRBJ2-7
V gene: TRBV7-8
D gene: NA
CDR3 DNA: TGTGCCAGCAGCTTATCCTCCCCCTCCTACGAGCAGTACTTC
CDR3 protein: CASSLSSPSYEQYF

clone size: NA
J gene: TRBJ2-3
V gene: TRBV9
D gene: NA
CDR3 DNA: TGTGCCAGCAGCGTAGGTGGAGCCGGCCCAGATACGCAGTATTTT
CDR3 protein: CASSVGGAGPDTQYF

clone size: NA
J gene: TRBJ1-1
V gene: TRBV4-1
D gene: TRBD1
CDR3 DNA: TGCGCCAGCAGAGTCGGGGACAGGAACACTGAAGCTTTCTTT
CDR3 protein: CASRVGDRNTEAFF

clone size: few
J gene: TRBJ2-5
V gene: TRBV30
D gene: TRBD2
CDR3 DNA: TGTGCCTGGACTAGCGGGCAAGAGACCCAGTACTTC
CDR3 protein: CAWTSGQETQYF

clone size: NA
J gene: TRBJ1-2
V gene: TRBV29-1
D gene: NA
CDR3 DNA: TGCAGCGTTGAGAGGGCAGGGGTGGGCTACACCTTC
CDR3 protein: CSVERAGVGYTF

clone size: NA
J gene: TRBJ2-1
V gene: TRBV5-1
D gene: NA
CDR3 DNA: TGCGCCAGCAGCTTGGTGCAGTTTTTTGGCTCCTACAATGAGCAGTTCTTC
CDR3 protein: CASSLVQFFGSYNEQFF

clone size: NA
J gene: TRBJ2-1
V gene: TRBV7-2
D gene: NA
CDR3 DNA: TGTGCCAGCAGCCGGGGGGCTGAGTATGAGCAGTTCTTC
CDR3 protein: CASSRGAEYEQFF

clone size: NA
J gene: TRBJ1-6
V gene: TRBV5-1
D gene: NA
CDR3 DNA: TGCGCCAGCAGCCTCGCGGGGGATTCACCCCTCCACTTT
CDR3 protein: CASSLAGDSPLHF

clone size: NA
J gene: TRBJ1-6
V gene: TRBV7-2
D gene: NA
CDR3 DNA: TGTGCCAGCAGCTTCCAGACTAAATCGCCCCTCCACTTT
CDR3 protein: CASSFQTKSPLHF

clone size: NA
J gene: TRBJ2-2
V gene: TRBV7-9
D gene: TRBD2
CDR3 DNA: TGTGCCAGCAGCCGGACTAGCGGGAGTGGAACCGGGGAGCTGTTTTTT
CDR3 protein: CASSRTSGSGTGELFF

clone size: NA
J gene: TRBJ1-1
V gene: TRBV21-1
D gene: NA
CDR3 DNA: TGTGCCAGCAACCCGGGGCAGGGGGCGATAGGGGGCACTGAAGCTTTCTTT
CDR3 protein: CASNPGQGAIGGTEAFF

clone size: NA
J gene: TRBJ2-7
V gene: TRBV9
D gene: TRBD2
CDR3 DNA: TGTGCCAGCAGCCCAGGGGTGGGGCTAGCGGGGACCGGGGGGTACTTC
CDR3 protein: CASSPGVGLAGTGGYF

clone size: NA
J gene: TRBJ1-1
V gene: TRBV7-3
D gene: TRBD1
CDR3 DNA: TGTGCCAGCAGCCCATCCGGGACAGGGGGGACTGAAGCTTTCTTT
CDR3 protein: CASSPSGTGGTEAFF

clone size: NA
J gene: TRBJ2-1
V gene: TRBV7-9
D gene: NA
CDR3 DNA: TGTTCCAGCAGCCGGTCGTTGGCTCAGGCCTACAATGAGCAGTTCTTC
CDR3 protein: CSSSRSLAQAYNEQFF

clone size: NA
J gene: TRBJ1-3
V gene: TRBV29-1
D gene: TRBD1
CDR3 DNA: TGCAGCGTTGAAAAGGGGGCCGGAGGAAACACCATATATTTT
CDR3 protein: CSVEKGAGGNTIYF

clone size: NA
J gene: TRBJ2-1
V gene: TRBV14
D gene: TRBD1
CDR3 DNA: TGTGCCAGCAGCCGAGTACAGGGGGTGGGTGAGCAGTTCTTC
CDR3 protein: CASSRVQGVGEQFF

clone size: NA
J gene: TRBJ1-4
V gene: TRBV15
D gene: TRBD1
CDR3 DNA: TGTGCCACCAGCAGAGATGGGACAGGGGGGAATGAAAAACTGTTTTTT
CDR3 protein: CATSRDGTGGNEKLFF

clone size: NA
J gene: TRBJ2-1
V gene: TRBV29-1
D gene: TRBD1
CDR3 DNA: TGCAGCGTTTCGTCTTCGGACAGGGAACGGGAGTTCTTC
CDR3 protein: CSVSSSDREREFF

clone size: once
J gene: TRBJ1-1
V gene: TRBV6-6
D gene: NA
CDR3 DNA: TGTGCCAGCAGCCGACGGCAGGGTGAAGCTTTCTTT
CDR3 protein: CASSRRQGEAFF

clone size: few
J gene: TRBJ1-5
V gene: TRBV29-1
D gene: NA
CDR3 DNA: TGCAGCGCGAAATCCTCCGGGGGAGTTAATCAGCCCCAGCATTTT
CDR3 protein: CSAKSSGGVNQPQHF

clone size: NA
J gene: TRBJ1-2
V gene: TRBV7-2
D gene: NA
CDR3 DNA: TGTGCCAGCAGCTTAGCAGGGGGACCTACTAGCTACACCTTC
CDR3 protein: CASSLAGGPTSYTF

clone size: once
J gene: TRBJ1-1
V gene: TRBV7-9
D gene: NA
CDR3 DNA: TGTGCCAGCTCCCTACTAGCGGACACTGAAGCTTTCTTT
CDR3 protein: CASSLLADTEAFF

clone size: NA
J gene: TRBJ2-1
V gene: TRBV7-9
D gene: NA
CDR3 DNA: TGTTCCAGCAGCCGACCCTACAAAACAGACTCCTACAATGAGCAGTTCTTC
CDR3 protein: CSSSRPYKTDSYNEQFF

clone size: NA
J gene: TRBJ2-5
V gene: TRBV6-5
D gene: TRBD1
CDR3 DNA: TGTGCCAGCAGTTCCTCCCCCGGACAGGACCAAGAGACCCAGTACTTC
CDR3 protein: CASSSSPGQDQETQYF

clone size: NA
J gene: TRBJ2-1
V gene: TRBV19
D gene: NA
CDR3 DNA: TGTGCCAGTACTTTGAGGGGGAACAGGGATAATGAGCAGTTCTTC
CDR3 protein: CASTLRGNRDNEQFF

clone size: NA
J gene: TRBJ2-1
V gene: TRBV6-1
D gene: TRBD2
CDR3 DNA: TGTGCCAGCAGAGGACTAGCGGGGGGGTACAATGAGCAGTTCTTC
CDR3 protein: CASRGLAGGYNEQFF

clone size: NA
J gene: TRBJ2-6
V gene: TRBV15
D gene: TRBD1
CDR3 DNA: TGTGCCACCCGTTCACGGACAGGGATTGGGGCCAACGTCCTGACTTTC
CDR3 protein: CATRSRTGIGANVLTF

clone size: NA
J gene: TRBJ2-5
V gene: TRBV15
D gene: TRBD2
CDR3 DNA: TGTGCCACCAGCAGAGGACTAGCGGGAACCGAGACCCAGTACTTC
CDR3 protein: CATSRGLAGTETQYF

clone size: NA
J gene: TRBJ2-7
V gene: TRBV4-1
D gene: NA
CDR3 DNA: TGCGCCAGCAGCCATAATCCTAGCCGAGCCAACTACGAGCAGTACTTC
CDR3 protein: CASSHNPSRANYEQYF